This T cell receptor beta chain is from a study of T cells in Graves' hyperthyroidism and ophthalmopathy. In this sample, this clonotype turned up a few times. Amplified regions were TCR beta CDR3 sequences from RNA transcripts. First-round RT-PCR with HTBI primers amplified the TCR CDR3 region. MiXCR, run by TCRdb on the multiplex PCR reads, gives a single entry per CDR3 protein. Found here are about 710,000 distinct CDR3 sequences, roughly 15% of them singletons; the top ten hold under 8.5%. This CDR3 has 15 residues. V lost 2 bases to trimming and J lost 5 bases, with 15 bases between them. Germline CDR1 is MGHRA and CDR2 is YSYEKL.

The V call is TRBV4-1, the J call TRBJ1-1; D gene unclear. This clonotype was obtained from a man between 18 and 29 years old with Graves' hyperthyroidism. The material sequenced was blood. CDR3 in amino acids: CASSQTFTVETEAFF. The CDR3 DNA reads as TGCGCCAGCAGCCAAACATTTACAGTCGAGACTGAAGCTTTCTTT.